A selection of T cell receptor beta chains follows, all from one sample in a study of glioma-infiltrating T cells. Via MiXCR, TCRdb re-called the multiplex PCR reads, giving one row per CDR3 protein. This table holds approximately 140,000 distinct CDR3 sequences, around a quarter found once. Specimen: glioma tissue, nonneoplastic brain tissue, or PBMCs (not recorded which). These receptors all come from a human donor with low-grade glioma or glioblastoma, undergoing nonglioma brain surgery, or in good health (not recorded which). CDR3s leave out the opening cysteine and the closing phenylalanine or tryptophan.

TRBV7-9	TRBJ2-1	ASSHARAGLYNEQF
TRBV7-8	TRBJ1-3	ASSLRARGNTIY
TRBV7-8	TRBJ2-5	ASSFVYGGAGETQY
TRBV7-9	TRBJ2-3	ASSVDGTHPF
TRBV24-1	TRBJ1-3	ATSDREASSGNTIY
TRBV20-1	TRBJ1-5	SAGGTAYSNQPQH
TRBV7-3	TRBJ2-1	ASSLSMNEQF
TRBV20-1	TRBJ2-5	SASGLALNQETQY
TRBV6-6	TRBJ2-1	ASIYEANEQF
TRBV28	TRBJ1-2	ASSSLSYGYT
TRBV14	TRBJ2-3	ASSPSTASGWYTQY
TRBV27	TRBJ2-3	ASSFGGVNTQY
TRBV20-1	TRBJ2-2	SARASGGDNNGELF
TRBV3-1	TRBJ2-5	ASSQGRGRKTQY
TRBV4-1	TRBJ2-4	ASSQDPRASGGNIQY
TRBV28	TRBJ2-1	ASILRTVTEQF
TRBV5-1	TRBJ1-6	ASSLAGHSNSPLH
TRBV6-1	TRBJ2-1	ASRGRQVQSYNDQF
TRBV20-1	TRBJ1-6	SASGTAAYNSPLH
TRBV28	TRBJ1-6	ASSLGGGGSPLH
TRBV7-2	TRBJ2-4	ASSSRQGENIQY
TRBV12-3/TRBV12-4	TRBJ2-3	ASSRQGATADTQY
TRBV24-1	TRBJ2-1	ATSDFDNEQF
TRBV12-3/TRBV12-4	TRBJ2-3	ASSMGLDTDTQY
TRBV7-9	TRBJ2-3	ASSTPGVGGTTDTQY
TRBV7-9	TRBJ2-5	ASSLGTGIGETQY
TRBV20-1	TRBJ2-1	SAIPGPNEQF
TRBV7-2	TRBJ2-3	ASSLDSGGRDTQY
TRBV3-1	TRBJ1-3	ASSQGTGKVAHTIY
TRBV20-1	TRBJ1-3	GAMVGNTIY
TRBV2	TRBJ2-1	ASRRSSGDYNEQF
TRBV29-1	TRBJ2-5	SVEALVGKTQY
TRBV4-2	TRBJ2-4	ASSQDFLIGGKNIQY
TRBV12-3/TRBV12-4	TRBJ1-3	ASSLAGGNTIY
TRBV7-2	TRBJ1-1	ASSLSLDKNTEAF
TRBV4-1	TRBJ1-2	ASSLGAGRNYGYT
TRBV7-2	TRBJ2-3	ASSLIGATDTQY
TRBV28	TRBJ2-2	ASSLTGPRSRELF
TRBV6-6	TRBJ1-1	ASSYSDPGGWVSTEAF
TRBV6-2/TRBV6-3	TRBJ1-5	ASKGGTGNQPQH
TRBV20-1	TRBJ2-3	SAPWDGDTQY